This entry describes one T cell receptor beta chain. The antigen is not known. Researchers built TCR beta libraries using quantitative 5'-RACE with molecular barcodes. TCRdb processed the 5' RACE reads anew with MiXCR; each CDR3 protein has one entry. The sample consists of 700,000 to 850,000 distinct CDR3 sequences, about 10% of them appearing once. These data belong to a study of CD8 T cells in ankylosing spondylitis. V gave up 5 bases and J gave up 5 bases, with 10 bases separating them. Germline V gives CDR1 ENHRY, CDR2 SYGVKD. This CDR3 has 12 residues. Study-level results: Matched ankylosing spondylitis synovial fluid reportedly showed significant enrichment of disease-linked clones. In the blood and synovial fluid of reactive arthritis, some motif variants had been previously reported. Ankylosing spondylitis blood appeared to be characterized by a TCR beta motif of several highly homologous variants.

Sequencing input: blood, either unsorted or a sorted T cell fraction (not recorded which). This TCR came from a male donor with ankylosing spondylitis. J is TRBJ2-7 and V is TRBV10-3, with D possibly matching TRBD1 (5 bases). CDR3 in amino acids: CAISQGQHEQYF. The CDR3 DNA is TGTGCCATCAGTCAGGGTCAACACGAGCAGTACTTC.